One and the same sample provided the 30 T cell receptor beta chains below, sequenced in a study of cytomegalovirus exposure and HLA in healthy donors. A multiplex PCR was run with 60 Vbeta primers and 13 Jbeta primers. Clones were read by immunoSEQ multiplex PCR, and TCRdb kept only the in-frame ones, dropping some. Among 150,000 to 200,000 clones, approximately 79% were seen once, and the ten largest hold just under 1%. Sequencing was done on a sample of PBMCs. These receptors originate from a woman aged 50 to 60 in good health and CMV-seropositive.

The table lists this clone with a count of one. The chain couples TRBV28 to TRBJ2-3; a possible D gene is TRBD2 (6 bases). V lost 10 bases and J lost 5, with 16 bases in between. Germline CDR1 is MDHEN and CDR2 is SYDVKM. The CDR3 runs 13 residues. Here the CDR3 DNA reads TGTGCCATCGGGAGTCCCGGAGGAGATACGCAGTATTTT. This encodes CAIGSPGGDTQYF.

The J gene is TRBJ2-7, the V gene TRBV18, with TRBD1 matching 9 bases. J lost 7 bases, V lost 0 bases, and 1 base had no gene match. In germline, CDR1 is KGHSH, CDR2 LQKENI. The CDR3 has 13 residues. Here the CDR3 reads CASSPPGTGEQYF. DNA for the CDR3: TGTGCCAGCTCACCACCCGGGACAGGGGAGCAGTACTTC.

J is TRBJ2-1 and V is TRBV7-2; 10 nucleotides align to TRBD2. CDR3 length equals 15 residues. The germline V gene encodes CDR1 SGHTA and CDR2 FQGNSA. V lost 4 bases to trimming and J lost 7 bases; unmatched junction nucleotides: 7. In nucleotides, the CDR3 is TGTGCCAGCAGCTCACTTAGCGGGGGGAGAAATGAGCAGTTCTTC. It encodes CASSSLSGGRNEQFF.

The genes are TRBV4-2 and TRBJ2-3, with 12 bases lining up with TRBD2. The CDR3 loop spans 17 amino acids. Trimming at V came to 4 bases and at J to 8 bases, leaving 13 bases not matched to a gene. Germline lookup yields CDR1 LGHNA and CDR2 YNFKEQ. CDR3 protein: CASSPYPLAGGRGTQYF. As DNA, the CDR3 is TGTGCCAGCAGCCCATACCCCCTAGCGGGAGGGAGAGGTACGCAGTATTTT.

V and J are TRBV4-1 and TRBJ1-2; TRBD1 matches 10 bases. This CDR3 has 15 residues. The germline CDR1 and CDR2 sequences are MGHRA and YSYEKL. V was pared by 4 bases and J by 5 bases, with 7 bases of the junction left unmatched. The CDR3 sequence: CASSLGTGELYGYTF. CDR3 bases: TGCGCCAGCAGCCTCGGGACAGGGGAACTTTATGGCTACACCTTC.

J is TRBJ1-6 and V is TRBV5-1, with 7 bases fitting TRBD1. Germline V gene lookup returns CDR1 SGHRS and CDR2 YFSETQ. Germline trimming cut 4 bases from V and 6 bases from J; bases unmatched to any gene: 10. The length of the CDR3 is 16 residues. The CDR3 sequence: CASSGEDRSANSPLHF. In DNA, the CDR3 is TGCGCCAGCAGCGGGGAGGACAGGTCCGCTAATTCACCCCTCCACTTT.

This clone was picked up a small number of times. This chain uses TRBV19 with TRBJ1-5; D gene unclear. This CDR3 is 12 amino acids long. V was trimmed by 6 bases and J by 6 bases, leaving 9 bases between them. Germline V gives CDR1 LNHDA, CDR2 SQIVND (reference sequence). CDR3 nucleotide sequence: TGTGCCAGTAGGCAGGCTCGTCAGCCCCAGCATTTT. Protein sequence: CASRQARQPQHF.

In this sample, this clone turned up once. The chain has TRBV9 and TRBJ1-1; a possible D gene is TRBD1 (5 bases). From germline, CDR1 is SGDLS and CDR2 YYNGEE. Trimming cost V 2 bases and J 5 bases, with 19 bases left between them. This CDR3 contains 16 residues. The CDR3 region is CASSVGTEAQRTEAFF. In nucleotides, the CDR3 is TGTGCCAGCAGCGTCGGGACTGAAGCCCAGAGAACTGAAGCTTTCTTT.

The V gene is TRBV29-1, the J gene TRBJ2-3; the D gene is possibly TRBD1 (5 bases). The germline V gene has CDR1 SQVTM and CDR2 ANQGSEA. Trimming stripped 4 bases from V and 2 bases from J, with 13 bases between. CDR3 length: 14 amino acids. CDR3 DNA sequence: TGCAGCGTTGGGTACAGGTTTAACACAGATACGCAGTATTTT. Translating gives CSVGYRFNTDTQYF.

This clone was observed a few times. The CDR3 reads CASSATQGGNTEAFF. The CDR3 coding sequence is TGCGCCAGCAGTGCGACTCAGGGGGGGAACACTGAAGCTTTCTTT. V usage is TRBV10-2 and J usage is TRBJ1-1; 7 nucleotides match TRBD1. Trimming took 4 bases from V and 1 from J; bases not matched to a gene: 6. CDR3 size: 15 residues. From germline, CDR1 is WSHSY and CDR2 SAAADI.

The rearrangement joins TRBV5-1 to TRBJ2-5; TRBD2 aligns across 8 bases. The germline gives CDR1 SGHRS, CDR2 YFSETQ. V gave up 4 bases and J gave up 4 bases; unmatched junction bases: 3. The CDR3 sequence is 13 residues long. CDR3 coding DNA: TGCGCCAGCAGCGCCCGGGGGGGAGAGACCCAGTACTTC. Residues: CASSARGGETQYF.

This chain's CDR3 is CASSEAIRGREPSNTEAFF. In DNA form, the CDR3 reads TGTGCCAGCAGTGAAGCGATTAGGGGGAGGGAACCCTCGAACACTGAAGCTTTCTTT. The J gene is TRBJ1-1, the V gene TRBV6-1; D is possibly TRBD1 (6 bases). The CDR3 covers 19 residues. Germline CDR1 and CDR2: MNHNS and SASEGT. Trimming shortened V by 0 bases and J by 1 base, and 21 bases separated the two germline ends.

V and J are TRBV29-1 and TRBJ2-1, with 8 positions matching TRBD1. The CDR3 length is 11 residues. Germline trimming cut 4 bases from V and 8 bases from J; bases unmatched to any gene: 1. Germline V gene lookup returns CDR1 SQVTM and CDR2 ANQGSEA. CDR3: CSVGTGYEQFF. The CDR3 DNA reads as TGCAGCGTTGGGACAGGGTATGAGCAGTTCTTC.

This chain joins TRBV28 and TRBJ2-7; tentative D call: TRBD1 (6 bases). The CDR3 runs 13 residues. The germline V and J ends were trimmed by 2 bases and 4 bases, with 9 bases remaining between them. CDR1 MDHEN and CDR2 SYDVKM come from the germline V gene. The CDR3 DNA sequence: TGTGCCAGCAGTTTAGACAGGAATTACGAGCAGTACTTC. Its protein product is CASSLDRNYEQYF.

This clone was seen a handful of times. The V and J genes are TRBV9 and TRBJ1-3, with D uncertain. The germline CDR1 and CDR2 sequences are SGDLS and YYNGEE. V lost 0 bases to trimming and J lost 10 bases, with 14 bases between them. This CDR3 is built from 14 residues. The CDR3, as DNA: TGTGCCAGCAGCGTAGCTGAGTGGAGTGGGACCATATATTTT. Amino acids: CASSVAEWSGTIYF.

This sequence joins TRBV18 and TRBJ1-3; a weak D match, TRBD1 (5 bases). Germline loops: CDR1 KGHSH, CDR2 LQKENI. Trimming pared 3 bases from V and 0 bases from J, leaving 9 bases between. CDR3 length equals 15 residues. The CDR3 protein is CASSPVDSSGNTIYF. The DNA for the CDR3 is TGTGCCAGCTCACCTGTCGACAGCTCTGGAAACACCATATATTTT.

This chain joins TRBV19 and TRBJ1-5; tentative D call: TRBD1 (6 bases). In germline, CDR1 is LNHDA, CDR2 SQIVND (reference sequence). The CDR3 is 13 amino acids. V lost 6 bases and J 4 bases, leaving 10 bases between the germline ends. In nucleotides, the CDR3 is TGTGCCAGTAGAAGACAGGAAAATCAGCCCCAGCATTTT. It translates to CASRRQENQPQHF.

The chain is built from TRBV5-1 and TRBJ1-2; 9 bases agree with TRBD1. With 2 bases clipped from V and 8 bases from J, the junction kept 7 bases outside the gene matches. The germline V gene encodes CDR1 SGHRS and CDR2 YFSETQ. This CDR3 has 14 amino acids. CDR3 residues: CASSLLQGAKGYTF. DNA of the CDR3: TGCGCCAGCAGCTTACTACAGGGGGCCAAGGGCTACACCTTC.

The chain has TRBV4-1 and TRBJ2-3; 8 nucleotides align to TRBD2. Germline V gene sequence: CDR1 MGHRA, CDR2 YSYEKL. Trimming at V came to 1 base and at J to 6 bases, leaving 6 bases not matched to a gene. The CDR3 runs to 15 residues. The DNA of the CDR3 is TGCGCCAGCAGCCAAGTCGGGACTAGGGCCGATACGCAGTATTTT. This gives the protein CASSQVGTRADTQYF.

The chain is built from TRBV28 and TRBJ1-3; D gene ambiguous. CDR3 length equals 14 residues. The germline CDR1 and CDR2 sequences are MDHEN and SYDVKM. The V end was cut by 5 bases, the J end by 0 bases, with 8 bases between. The CDR3 nucleotides are TGTGCCAGCAGTGGCCATGGCTCTGGAAACACCATATATTTT. Translating it yields CASSGHGSGNTIYF. Supplemented by reference TRBV28 and TRBJ1-3, the full variable domain reads DVKVTQSSRYLVKRTGEKVFLECVQDMDHENMFWYRQDPGLGLRLIYFSYDVKMKEKGDIPEGYSVSREKKERFSLILESASTNQTSMYLCASSGHGSGNTIYFGEGSWLTVV.

The chain has TRBV4-3 and TRBJ1-5; D remains ambiguous. CDR1 and CDR2 from the germline V gene are LGHNA and YSLEER. Trimming stripped 0 bases from V and 3 bases from J, with 9 bases between. CDR3 length: 15 amino acids. CDR3 protein: CASSQEWQINQPQHF. CDR3 DNA sequence: TGCGCCAGCAGCCAAGAGTGGCAGATCAATCAGCCCCAGCATTTT.

The chain recombines TRBV6-5 with TRBJ2-3, with D possibly being TRBD2 (5 bases). CDR1 is MNHEY and CDR2 is SVGAGI in the germline V gene. V lost 6 bases, J lost 4 bases, and 17 bases lay in between. The CDR3 loop spans 15 amino acids. In DNA, the CDR3 is TGTGCCAGCAGCCGTTTTCGGGGAGAGGCAGATACGCAGTATTTT. Protein: CASSRFRGEADTQYF.

This chain uses TRBV9 with TRBJ2-3; perhaps TRBD2 as D (6 bases). The CDR3 is made up of 16 amino acids. Germline V lookup: CDR1 SGDLS, CDR2 YYNGEE. The V end was cut by 3 bases, the J end by 0 bases, with 14 bases between. Here the CDR3 reads CASSDRDSPSTDTQYF. In DNA form, the CDR3 reads TGTGCCAGCAGCGACCGGGACTCCCCTAGCACAGATACGCAGTATTTT.

The chain joins TRBV5-1 to TRBJ2-1, with TRBD2 matching 7 bases. CDR1 is SGHRS and CDR2 is YFSETQ in the germline V gene. This CDR3 has 15 residues. After removal of 2 bases from V and 7 bases from J, the junction contained 9 bases not matched to a gene. The CDR3 spells CASSLTSASENEQFF. The CDR3 DNA is TGCGCCAGCAGCTTAACTAGCGCTTCTGAGAATGAGCAGTTCTTC. Full variable domain (remainder filled in from reference TRBV5-1 and TRBJ2-1): KAGVTQTPRYLIKTRGQQVTLSCSPISGHRSVSWYQQTPGQGLQFLFEYFSETQRNKGNFPGRFSGRQFSNSRSEMNVSTLELGDSALYLCASSLTSASENEQFFGPGTRLTVL.

The J gene is TRBJ2-4, the V gene TRBV4-1, with a possible D match to TRBD1 (6 bases). Germline V gene sequence: CDR1 MGHRA, CDR2 YSYEKL. The CDR3 consists of 17 residues. V was pared by 3 bases and J by 3 bases, with 18 bases between. CDR3 DNA: TGCGCCAGCAGCCAGCCCCGGGACACCGCGGACAAAAACATTCAGTACTTC. Its translation is CASSQPRDTADKNIQYF.

The chain uses TRBV15 and TRBJ2-3; 11 nucleotides match TRBD2. This CDR3 contains 15 residues. V dropped 4 bases and J dropped 1; count of bases not matched to a gene: 1. Germline CDR1 reads LNHNV; CDR2 reads YYDKDF (reference sequence). The CDR3 region is CATSILAGGTDTQYF. CDR3 bases: TGTGCCACCAGCATACTAGCGGGGGGCACAGATACGCAGTATTTT.

This clone was seen a handful of times. V gene TRBV25-1 combines with J gene TRBJ1-4; a weak D match, TRBD1 (5 bases). CDR1 and CDR2 from the germline V gene are MGHDK and SYGVNS. The CDR3 runs to 12 residues. Deletions cut 6 bases from V and 8 bases from J, with 10 bases between. The CDR3 DNA is TGTGCCAGCAGGGGGGGGGTCGAAAAACTGTTTTTT. Protein: CASRGGVEKLFF. Combining the CDR3 with reference TRBV25-1 and TRBJ1-4 gives the whole variable domain EADIYQTPRYLVIGTGKKITLECSQTMGHDKMYWYQQDPGMELHLIHYSYGVNSTEKGDLSSESTVSRIRTEHFPLTLESARPSHTSQYLCASRGGVEKLFFGSGTQLSVL.

The rearrangement links TRBV27 to TRBJ2-3; possible D gene TRBD2, 6 bases. CDR3 length: 17 residues. Germline-derived CDR1 and CDR2 are MNHEY and SMNVEV (reference sequence). With 5 bases removed from V and 4 bases from J, the gap between germline ends came to 22 bases. DNA of the CDR3: TGTGCCAGCAGTCCCCTCTGGGGGGAGCGCGGACCAGATACGCAGTATTTT. It specifies CASSPLWGERGPDTQYF.

CDR3 amino acids: CASSIEAHSPLHF. Here the CDR3 DNA reads TGTGCCAGCAGTATAGAGGCGCATTCACCCCTCCACTTT. V usage is TRBV5-4 and J usage is TRBJ1-6; D not resolved. The ends were cut back, 5 bases at V and 8 bases at J, with 11 bases in the middle. The CDR3 runs to 13 residues. Germline CDR1 reads SGHNT; CDR2 reads YYREEE (reference sequence). Full variable domain (outside the CDR3, taken from reference TRBV5-4 and TRBJ1-6): ETGVTQSPTHLIKTRGQQVTLRCSSQSGHNTVSWYQQALGQGPQFIFQYYREEENGRGNFPPRFSGLQFPNYSSELNVNALELDDSALYLCASSIEAHSPLHFGNGTRLTVT.

V is TRBV2 and J is TRBJ1-1; unclear D gene. V lost 3 bases and J lost 8, with 7 bases in between. Germline V lookup: CDR1 SNHLY, CDR2 FYNNEI. This CDR3 is 11 amino acids long. For the CDR3, the DNA is TGTGCCAGCAGTGATATCGTCGAAGCTTTCTTT. Residues: CASSDIVEAFF.